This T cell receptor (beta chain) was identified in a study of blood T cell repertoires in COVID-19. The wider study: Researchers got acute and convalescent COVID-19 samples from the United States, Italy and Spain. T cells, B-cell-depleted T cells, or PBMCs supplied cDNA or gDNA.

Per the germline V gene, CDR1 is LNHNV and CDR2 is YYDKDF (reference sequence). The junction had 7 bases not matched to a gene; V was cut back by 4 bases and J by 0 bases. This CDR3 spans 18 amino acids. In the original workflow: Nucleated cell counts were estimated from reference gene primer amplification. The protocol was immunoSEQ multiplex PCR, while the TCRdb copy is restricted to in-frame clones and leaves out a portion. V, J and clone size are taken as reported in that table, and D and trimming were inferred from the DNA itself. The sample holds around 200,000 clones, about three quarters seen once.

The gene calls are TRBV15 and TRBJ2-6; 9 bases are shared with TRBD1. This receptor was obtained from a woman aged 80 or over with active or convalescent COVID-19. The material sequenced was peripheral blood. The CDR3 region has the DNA TGTGCCACCAGCAACCGACAGGGGGGGGACTCTGGGGCCAACGTCCTGACTTTC. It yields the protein CATSNRQGGDSGANVLTF.